Each of the 26 T cell receptor beta chains below was sequenced from the same sample in a study of CD8 T cells in ankylosing spondylitis. MiXCR was run by TCRdb on the 5' RACE reads, yielding one entry per CDR3 protein. Of around 340,000 distinct CDR3 sequences listed, 20% are singletons. Sequencing used blood, either unsorted or a sorted T cell fraction (not recorded which). Receptors were obtained from a male donor with ankylosing spondylitis or in good health (not recorded which).

This clonotype appeared a few times. The rearrangement uses TRBV9 and TRBJ2-7; 9 bases are shared with TRBD2. Germline V gene data show CDR1 as SGDLS and CDR2 as YYNGEE. Unmatched junction bases numbered 3, after V lost 0 bases and J lost 5 bases. The CDR3 has 14 residues. The CDR3 sequence is CASSVGGGADEQYF. CDR3 DNA sequence: TGTGCCAGCAGCGTAGGCGGGGGGGCAGACGAGCAGTACTTC.

This clonotype was counted between two and nine times. The V call is TRBV7-3, the J call TRBJ2-5; no definite D call. V lost 3 bases and J 13 bases, leaving 9 bases between the germline ends. Germline loops: CDR1 SGHTA, CDR2 FQGTGA. The CDR3 length is 10 residues. The CDR3 DNA reads TGTGCCAGCAGCTTGCAAGGGTCGTACTTC. It yields the protein CASSLQGSYF.

V gene TRBV3-1 combines with J gene TRBJ2-7; a weak D match, TRBD2 (5 bases). Germline assignment: CDR1 LGHDT and CDR2 YNNKEL (reference sequence). Trimming pared 4 bases from V and 2 bases from J, leaving 12 bases between. The CDR3 is 14 amino acids. CDR3 protein: CASSPLLAPYEQYF. CDR3 in DNA: TGTGCCAGCAGCCCCCTGCTAGCCCCCTACGAGCAGTACTTC.

The chain is built from TRBV10-2 and TRBJ1-2, with TRBD1 as a possible D gene (6 bases). This CDR3 contains 16 residues. The germline V gene encodes CDR1 WSHSY and CDR2 SAAADI. The germline V and J ends were trimmed by 8 bases and 1 base, with 20 bases remaining between them. CDR3 DNA: TGCGCCAGCGACCAAACAGGACAGAGCCTTAACTATGGCTACACCTTC. Encoded protein: CASDQTGQSLNYGYTF.

This chain links TRBV28 with TRBJ2-5; 7 bases fit TRBD2. J was trimmed by 5 bases and V by 6 bases; bases with no gene match: 6. CDR3 size: 13 residues. Germline lookup yields CDR1 MDHEN and CDR2 SYDVKM. The CDR3 bases are TGTGCCAGCAGGCTCCGGGGGGACGAGACCCAGTACTTC. Amino acid sequence: CASRLRGDETQYF.

The chain links TRBV9 to TRBJ1-2; D remains ambiguous. V lost 3 bases and J 0 bases, leaving 18 bases between the germline ends. The CDR3 consists of 17 residues. The V gene's germline CDR1 is SGDLS and CDR2 YYNGEE. This CDR3 is CASSAPPHALPNYGYTF. CDR3 DNA sequence: TGTGCCAGCAGCGCGCCCCCACATGCCCTACCTAACTATGGCTACACCTTC.

The chain is built from TRBV12-3 or TRBV12-4 and TRBJ2-1; 8 bases are shared with TRBD2. The CDR3 has 13 residues. V was clipped by 6 bases and J by 12 bases; unmatched bases: 10. The chain's CDR3 is CASRPRGGGVQFF. Here the CDR3 DNA reads TGTGCCAGCAGGCCCCGGGGGGGCGGGGTGCAGTTCTTC.

The table lists this clonotype with many counts. This sequence joins TRBV7-9 and TRBJ2-2; D is uncertain. The CDR3 consists of 13 residues. Trimming removed 5 bases at V and 2 bases at J, with 6 bases between. CDR1 and CDR2 from the germline V gene are SEHNR and FQNEAQ (reference sequence). CDR3 sequence: CASSEHNTGELFF. For the CDR3, the DNA is TGTGCCAGCAGCGAACATAACACCGGGGAGCTGTTTTTT.

The chain carries TRBV7-9 and TRBJ2-3; D is possibly TRBD2 (6 bases). The V gene's germline CDR1 is SEHNR and CDR2 FQNEAQ (reference sequence). The CDR3 extends over 17 amino acids. V gave up 1 base and J gave up 2 bases, with 16 bases separating them. CDR3 in amino acids: CASSLVGYGLTTDTQYF. The CDR3, as DNA: TGTGCCAGCAGCTTAGTTGGTTATGGACTAACCACAGATACGCAGTATTTT.

This clonotype was counted only a few times. The chain uses TRBV7-6 and TRBJ2-3; D call uncertain. V was trimmed by 1 base and J by 4 bases, leaving 9 bases between them. Germline loops: CDR1 SGHVS, CDR2 FNYEAQ. CDR3 length: 14 residues. For the CDR3, the DNA is TGTGCCAGCAGCTTAGAGGCCGCCCCAGATACGCAGTATTTT. It specifies CASSLEAAPDTQYF. The variable domain in full, completed from reference TRBV7-6 and TRBJ2-3, reads GAGVSQSPRYKVTKRGQDVALRCDPISGHVSLYWYRQALGQGPEFLTYFNYEAQQDKSGLPNDRFSAERPEGSISTLTIQRTEQRDSAMYRCASSLEAAPDTQYFGPGTRLTVL.

The chain joins TRBV4-1 to TRBJ2-1, with D possibly being TRBD2 (7 bases). Trimming left V 0 bases short and J 4 bases short, with 13 bases between. CDR3 length: 16 residues. Per the germline V gene, CDR1 is MGHRA and CDR2 is YSYEKL. The CDR3 region has the DNA TGCGCCAGCAGCCAAGACTGGGGGGGGGCTTACAATGAGCAGTTCTTC. Translated: CASSQDWGGAYNEQFF.

The V gene is TRBV12-3 or TRBV12-4, the J gene TRBJ2-2; 8 bases match TRBD2. V lost 5 bases, J lost 7 bases, and 6 bases stayed unmatched. CDR3 size: 14 residues. CDR3 protein: CASSPTGRGGELFF. DNA for the CDR3: TGTGCCAGCAGTCCCACCGGGAGGGGCGGGGAGCTGTTTTTT.

This clonotype was counted between two and nine times. The chain employs TRBV28 and TRBJ2-5, with TRBD2 as a possible D gene (6 bases). The V and J ends lost 2 bases and 2 bases respectively, with 15 bases between them. The germline gives CDR1 MDHEN, CDR2 SYDVKM. CDR3 length: 16 residues. The CDR3 protein is CASSLNNAGSQETQYF. Written as DNA, the CDR3 is TGTGCCAGCAGTTTAAACAATGCCGGGAGTCAAGAGACCCAGTACTTC.

This sequence joins TRBV5-1 and TRBJ1-6, with a tentative D call TRBD1 (5 bases). Germline V gene lookup returns CDR1 SGHRS and CDR2 YFSETQ. The CDR3 length is 14 residues. The V and J ends lost 0 bases and 10 bases respectively, with 11 bases between them. CDR3 loop: CASSLDQGRSPLHF. CDR3 nucleotides: TGCGCCAGCAGCTTGGATCAGGGTAGATCACCCCTCCACTTT.

Only a few counts were recorded for this clonotype. The chain recombines TRBV12-3 or TRBV12-4 with TRBJ1-2; 8 bases map to TRBD1. The CDR3 has 13 residues. Trimming cost V 6 bases and J 7 bases; bases outside gene matches: 7. CDR3 protein: CASSSGQGGGYTF. The CDR3 DNA reads as TGTGCCAGCAGCTCAGGACAGGGAGGTGGCTACACCTTC.

The V call is TRBV25-1, the J call TRBJ2-7; D unresolved. Germline values: CDR1 MGHDK, CDR2 SYGVNS. The CDR3 loop spans 14 amino acids. V lost 9 bases and J 0 bases, leaving 15 bases between the germline ends. This CDR3 reads CARVAELVSYEQYF. Here the CDR3 DNA reads TGTGCCAGGGTCGCGGAGTTAGTCTCCTACGAGCAGTACTTC.

The rearrangement joins TRBV4-1 to TRBJ1-5; D is unresolved. The ends were cut back, 1 base at V and 0 bases at J, with 10 bases in the middle. This CDR3 comprises 16 residues. From germline, CDR1 is MGHRA and CDR2 YSYEKL. Written as DNA, the CDR3 is TGCGCCAGCAGCCAAGTTGTAACGCTTAGCAATCAGCCCCAGCATTTT. Protein product: CASSQVVTLSNQPQHF.

The chain carries TRBV10-3 and TRBJ2-3, with 10 bases that match TRBD1. Germline assignment: CDR1 ENHRY and CDR2 SYGVKD. V was pared by 11 bases and J by 3 bases, with 5 bases of the junction left unmatched. The CDR3 sequence is 13 residues long. DNA of the CDR3: TGTGCCTTAAGGGACAGGGGAACAGATACGCAGTATTTT. Translating it yields CALRDRGTDTQYF.

The chain links TRBV6-5 to TRBJ2-6; 7 nucleotides align to TRBD2. This CDR3 is 16 amino acids long. Germline CDR1 is MNHEY and CDR2 is SVGAGI. After removal of 1 base from V and 3 bases from J, the junction contained 3 bases not matched to a gene. The CDR3 coding sequence is TGTGCCAGCAGTTACTGGGGGAGGGATGGGGCCAACGTCCTGACTTTC. This translates into CASSYWGRDGANVLTF.

J is TRBJ2-1 and V is TRBV27, with D hard to call. The CDR3 contains 15 residues. Per germline, CDR1 MNHEY and CDR2 SMNVEV (reference sequence). Trimming left V 2 bases short and J 0 bases short, with 8 bases between. CDR3: CASSLRRSSYNEQFF. For the CDR3, the DNA is TGTGCCAGCAGTTTAAGGCGAAGCTCCTACAATGAGCAGTTCTTC.

The chain couples TRBV12-3 or TRBV12-4 to TRBJ2-1; the D gene is possibly TRBD1 (5 bases). CDR3 size: 15 residues. V shed 7 bases and J shed 0 bases, with 13 bases lying between them. CDR3 residues: CASTQTESSYNEQFF. The CDR3 nucleotides read TGTGCCAGCACCCAGACAGAGAGCTCCTACAATGAGCAGTTCTTC.

The sample holds a few counts of this clonotype. V and J are TRBV4-1 and TRBJ2-3, with a weak D call TRBD2 (5 bases). This CDR3 has 13 residues. Germline lookup yields CDR1 MGHRA and CDR2 YSYEKL. The V gene lost 0 bases and the J gene lost 14 bases, with 15 bases spanning the gap. CDR3 protein: CASSQDRGGRSYF. For the CDR3, the DNA is TGCGCCAGCAGCCAAGATCGGGGTGGACGGTCGTATTTT.

The chain couples TRBV7-9 to TRBJ1-4; tentative D call: TRBD1 (6 bases). Germline assignment: CDR1 SEHNR and CDR2 FQNEAQ (reference sequence). The CDR3 consists of 14 residues. Trimming left V 5 bases short and J 3 bases short, with 10 bases between. In nucleotides, the CDR3 is TGTGCCAGCAGCGTCAGGGGTGCTAATGAAAAACTGTTTTTT. Translated, it gives CASSVRGANEKLFF.

This clonotype appeared a few times. CDR3 DNA sequence: TGTGCCAGCAGTTTAGGGGACGAGGAGCTGTTTTTT. Translation: CASSLGDEELFF. V is TRBV12-3 or TRBV12-4 and J is TRBJ2-2, with D possibly being TRBD1 or TRBD2 (5 bases each). The CDR3 loop spans 12 amino acids. V was clipped by 1 base and J by 10 bases, with 7 bases between them.

The chain carries TRBV7-8 and TRBJ1-2, with a tentative D call TRBD1 (5 bases). Germline lookup yields CDR1 SGHVS and CDR2 FQNEAQ. There are 15 residues in the CDR3. Trimming stripped 3 bases from V and 2 bases from J, with 13 bases between. The CDR3 DNA reads TGTGCCAGCAGCTTTCTGGACACCCAGAACTATGGCTACACCTTC. Encoded protein: CASSFLDTQNYGYTF.

V and J are TRBV10-3 and TRBJ2-7, with D hard to call. The CDR3 contains 13 residues. Germline CDR1 ENHRY, CDR2 SYGVKD. V was shortened by 3 bases and J by 1 base, with 7 bases between the two germline ends. CDR3 sequence (DNA): TGTGCCATCAGTGATGAGCAGTCCTACGAGCAGTACTTC. Translation: CAISDEQSYEQYF.